This T cell receptor beta chain was recovered during a study of cytomegalovirus exposure and HLA in healthy donors. Method: immunoSEQ multiplex PCR; TCRdb's copy keeps in-frame clones and lacks some. The sample lists more than 140,000 clones; 85% to 90% were seen once. CDR3 length: 15 amino acids. Germline CDR1 and CDR2: PRHDT and FYEKMQ (reference sequence). Germline trimming cut 4 bases from V and 5 bases from J; bases unmatched to any gene: 4. The specimen sequenced was PBMCs. The chain carries TRBV13 and TRBJ1-4; 10 bases line up with TRBD1. This clonotype was obtained from a woman between 18 and 29 years old in good health and CMV-seropositive. The CDR3: CASSSGTGVNEKLFF. CDR3 nucleotides: TGTGCCAGCAGCTCAGGGACAGGGGTGAATGAAAAACTGTTTTTT.